The present T cell receptor (beta chain) was sequenced within a study of T cell responses to AZD1222 COVID-19 vaccine. Study-level information: Second doses were pooled across both intervals (about 4 or about 12 weeks).

Generated by immunoSEQ multiplex PCR, the TCRdb table keeps only in-frame clones and is missing some. The data show more than 50,000 clones, roughly 90% seen once. Study findings and constraints: Females outnumbered males among donors, who were mostly white British; clonal diversity was possibly underestimated. At study baseline, merely roughly 6 AZD1222 recipients were seropositive.

Worth noting for this clone: What it binds is unknown.

The CDR3 is 18 amino acids. CDR1 MGHRA and CDR2 YSYEKL come from the germline V gene. V lost 4 bases and J lost 5; bases outside the gene matches: 14. This sequence joins TRBV4-1 and TRBJ1-6, with 7 bases that match TRBD1. The specimen comprised peripheral blood, sampled on day 0 of AZD1222 vaccination. This sequence was found in an adult in good health. The CDR3 loop is CASSRLTGDIANNSPLHF. The CDR3 region has the DNA TGCGCCAGCAGCCGGTTAACAGGGGATATCGCTAATAATTCACCCCTCCACTTT.